This T cell receptor (beta chain) was recorded in a study of circulating and synovial CD4+ cells in juvenile arthritis. Worth noting for this clone: No antigen is known for it.

Measured with immunoSEQ multiplex PCR; TCRdb has only the in-frame clones, and not every one. The table lists about 33,000 clones, about 95% of them singletons. Study observations and caveats: Measured synovium overlap likely understates the true shared repertoire. These blood cells shared more CDR3 sequences with synovium than bulk blood.

From germline, CDR1 is SGHTA and CDR2 FQGNSA. This CDR3 spans 15 amino acids. J was trimmed by 5 bases and V by 5 bases; bases with no gene match: 7. The specimen sequenced was CD4+ T cells from blood. The clonotype originates from a human donor with juvenile idiopathic arthritis. V and J are TRBV7-2 and TRBJ2-1, with TRBD2 matching 9 bases. The CDR3 region has the DNA TGTGCCAGCAGCCAGGTAGCGGGAGAAAACAATGAGCAGTTCTTC. Translated: CASSQVAGENNEQFF.